This TCR beta chain was recovered during a study of early T cells in non-severe SARS-CoV-2 infection. Study-wide results and limits: Matching with VDJdb favored anti-spike CD8 responses (missing private and CD4 specificities).

TCRdb reprocessed the 5' RACE reads via MiXCR and lists one record per CDR3 protein. The repertoire holds over 60,000 distinct CDR3 sequences, with approximately 10% as singletons. Only a few counts were recorded for this clonotype. Its antigen is unidentified. The germline gives CDR1 SGDLS, CDR2 YYNGEE. V trimming: 1 base; J trimming: 3 bases; junction bases outside the gene matches: 11. CDR3 length: 17 residues. The rearrangement uses TRBV9 and TRBJ1-2; 8 positions match TRBD1. The TCR comes from an adult who was a healthcare worker with PCR-confirmed SARS-CoV-2 infection or an uninfected control (not recorded which). Sequencing used whole blood, obtained at baseline. The CDR3 nucleotides read TGTGCCAGCAGCGTATTCGACAGGGGCCTCGCAGACTATGGCTACACCTTC. Its protein product is CASSVFDRGLADYGYTF.